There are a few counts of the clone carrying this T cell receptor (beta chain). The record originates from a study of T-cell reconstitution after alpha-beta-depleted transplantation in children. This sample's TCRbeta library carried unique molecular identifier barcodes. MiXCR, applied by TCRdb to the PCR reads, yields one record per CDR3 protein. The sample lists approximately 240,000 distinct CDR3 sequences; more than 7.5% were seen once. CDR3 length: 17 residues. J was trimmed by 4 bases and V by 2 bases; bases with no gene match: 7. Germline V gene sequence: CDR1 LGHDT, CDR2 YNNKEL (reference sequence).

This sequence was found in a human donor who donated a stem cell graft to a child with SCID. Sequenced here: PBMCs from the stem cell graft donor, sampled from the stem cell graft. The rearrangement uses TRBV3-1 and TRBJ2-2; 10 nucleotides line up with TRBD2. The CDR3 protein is CASSQPRAGGLTGELFF. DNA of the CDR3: TGTGCCAGCAGCCAACCACGAGCGGGGGGGCTCACCGGGGAGCTGTTTTTT.